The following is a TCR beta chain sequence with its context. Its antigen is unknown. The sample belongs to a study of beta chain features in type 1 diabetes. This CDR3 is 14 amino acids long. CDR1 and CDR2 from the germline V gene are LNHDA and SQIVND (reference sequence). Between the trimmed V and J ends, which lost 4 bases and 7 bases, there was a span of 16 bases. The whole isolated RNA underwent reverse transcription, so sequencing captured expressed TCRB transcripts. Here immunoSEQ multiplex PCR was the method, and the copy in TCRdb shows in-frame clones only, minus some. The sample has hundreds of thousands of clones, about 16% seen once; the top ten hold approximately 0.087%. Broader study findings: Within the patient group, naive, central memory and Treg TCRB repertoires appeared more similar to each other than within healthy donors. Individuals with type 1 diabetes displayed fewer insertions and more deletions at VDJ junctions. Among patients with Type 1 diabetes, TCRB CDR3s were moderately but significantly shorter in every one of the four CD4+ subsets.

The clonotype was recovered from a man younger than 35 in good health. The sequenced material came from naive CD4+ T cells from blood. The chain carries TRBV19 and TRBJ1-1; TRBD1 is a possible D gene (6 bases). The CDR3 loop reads CASSRPGVRGEAFF. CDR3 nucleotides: TGTGCCAGTAGTAGGCCAGGGGTGCGTGGTGAAGCTTTCTTT.